The sequence of this T cell receptor (beta chain) was determined in a study of OX40 agonist ivuxolimab in advanced cancers. Study-level information: Of mixed ages from about 20 to 80 and averaging around 60 years, the group was more than 65% male. Prior therapy, whether anti-PD-1, anti-PD-L1 or anti-CTLA-4, was allowed, and about 40% had some. Study results and limitations: Certain nonresponders additionally had low normalized T-cell clonal expansion.

For this clone: Its target is not known.

The assay was immunoSEQ multiplex PCR, and TCRdb's table has in-frame clones only and misses some. The sample holds fewer than 100,000 clones, about 80% seen once. Trimming at V came to 11 bases and at J to 5 bases, leaving 13 bases not matched to a gene. This CDR3 comprises 15 residues. The V gene's germline CDR1 is MDHEN and CDR2 SYDVKM. This sequence joins TRBV28 and TRBJ2-2; 8 bases are shared with TRBD2. The receptor was isolated from an adult with an advanced solid tumor such as melanoma, head and neck, liver or kidney cancer. The input for sequencing was CD4+ or CD8+ T cells sorted from blood, taken in a trial of the OX40 agonist ivuxolimab. CDR3 in DNA: TGTGCCCCCGAAAGAGTAGCGGGACGGACCGGGGAGCTGTTTTTT. It yields the protein CAPERVAGRTGELFF. Variable domain in full (rest from reference TRBV28 and TRBJ2-2): DVKVTQSSRYLVKRTGEKVFLECVQDMDHENMFWYRQDPGLGLRLIYFSYDVKMKEKGDIPEGYSVSREKKERFSLILESASTNQTSMYLCAPERVAGRTGELFFGEGSRLTVL.